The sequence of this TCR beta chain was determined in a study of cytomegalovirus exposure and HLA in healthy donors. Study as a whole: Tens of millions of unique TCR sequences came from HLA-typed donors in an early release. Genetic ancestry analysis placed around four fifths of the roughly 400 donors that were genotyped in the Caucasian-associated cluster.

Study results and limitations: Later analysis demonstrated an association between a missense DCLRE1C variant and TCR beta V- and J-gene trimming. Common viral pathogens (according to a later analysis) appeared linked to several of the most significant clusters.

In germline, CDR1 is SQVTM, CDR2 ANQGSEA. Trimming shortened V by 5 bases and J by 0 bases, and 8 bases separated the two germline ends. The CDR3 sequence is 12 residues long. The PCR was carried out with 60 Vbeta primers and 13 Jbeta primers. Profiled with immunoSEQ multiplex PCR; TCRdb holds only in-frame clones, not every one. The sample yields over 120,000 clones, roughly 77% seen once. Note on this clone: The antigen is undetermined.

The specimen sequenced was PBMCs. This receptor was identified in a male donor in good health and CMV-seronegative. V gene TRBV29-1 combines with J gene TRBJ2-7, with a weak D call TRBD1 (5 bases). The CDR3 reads CSVRQTSYEQYF. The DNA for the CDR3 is TGCAGCGTTAGACAGACCTCCTACGAGCAGTACTTC.